This entry features one T cell receptor beta chain sequence. Germline loops: CDR1 MGHRA, CDR2 YSYEKL. V lost 0 bases to trimming and J lost 1 base; unmatched junction nucleotides: 6. This CDR3 has 17 residues. These data are taken from a study of T-cell memory formation after mild COVID-19. Whole-study context: Largely, TCR clusters stayed within a single donor.

It was 5'RACE with constant-segment primers that produced the TCR alpha and TCR beta cDNA libraries, which carried sample barcodes and UMIs. TCRdb reprocessed the 5' RACE reads with MiXCR, giving one entry per CDR3 protein. This table holds 400,000 to 450,000 distinct CDR3 sequences, roughly 18% found once. V gene TRBV4-1 combines with J gene TRBJ1-5; 7 nucleotides line up with TRBD1. Sequenced sample: PBMCs or a T cell subset sorted from them (not recorded which). This TCR derives from a man aged 18-30 years who had mild COVID-19 (a few samples of this study predate the infection). Cell type and time point are not known. The CDR3 region is CASSQDQTGLSNQPQHF. DNA for the CDR3: TGCGCCAGCAGCCAAGATCAGACAGGGCTGAGCAATCAGCCCCAGCATTTT.